This entry is about one T cell receptor beta chain. Its antigen is still unknown. One base away there is no much larger clone; base qualities are not given. Libraries came from the immunoSEQ multiplex PCR assay. For the multiplex PCR, a mixture combining 60 forward primers for TCR Vbeta segments and 13 reverse primers for TCR Jbeta segments was used. The CDR3 region of rearranged TCR beta genes was amplified from genomic DNA by a multiplex PCR assay. The amplified TCR beta libraries were sequenced on the Illumina HiSeq System as 87-base-pair reads. The source study handled its data this way. A later analysis counted tens of millions of unique TCR beta chains across the 666 repertoires, and 9.5 million to 11 million of these chains were shared by at least two donors. A nearest-neighbor algorithm error-corrected the raw reads and collapsed the reads into unique sequences, merging closely related sequences to remove PCR and sequencing errors. CDR3 sequences were aligned to IMGT reference sequences to assign V, D and J gene segments. Each retained sequence needed at least a six-nucleotide match to both a V gene segment and a J gene segment. A rearrangement was called productive if the CDR3 had no stop codons and remained in frame with V and J, and every other rearrangement was called non-productive. Following IMGT convention, CDR3 was defined as the stretch from the second conserved V-encoded cysteine to the conserved J-encoded phenylalanine. The earlier analysis of approximately 590 of the donors excluded any sequence lacking an unambiguous match to a single V gene segment. An earlier analysis of 587 of the donors classified V segments as functional when productive rearrangements were above 56.7% and as segregating when the standard deviation between donors was above 5%. To diagnose cytomegalovirus status from the catalog of TCR beta chain sequences, a statistical classification framework was built. In a later analysis, V and J genes were assigned by comparing TCR nucleotide sequences against IMGT/GENE-DB human TR gene sequences. Using the TCRdist pipeline, a later analysis assigned CDR3 sequences along with most-parsimonious VDJ recombination scenarios. A later analysis defined each TCR beta chain by its CDR3 amino acid sequence plus V-gene family, and excluded reads lacking a unique V-gene family. In a later analysis, 500 to 650 highly shared, low-generation-probability nucleotide sequences were removed to address suspected cross-contamination and a sequencing artifact. For each public chain, a later analysis derived a clonal expansion index from normalized ranks of inferred template counts within each repertoire. In a later analysis, generation probabilities were computed with a VDJ recombination model fitted to out-of-frame rearrangements, and the resulting probabilities were checked against IGoR. A later analysis scored TCR-TCR, TCR-HLA and TCR-CMV co-occurrence with hypergeometric tests, applying a repertoire-size bias correction to TCR pairs. A later analysis estimated false discovery rates by permuting HLA or CMV assignments 20 times. In a later analysis, co-occurring TCRs were grouped using DBSCAN, with TCRdist sequence similarity added in when clustering inside HLA-allele-positive subsets. Repertoires with fewer than 30,000 or more than 120,000 public chains, plus five repertoires with anomalous nucleotide sharing, were excluded from co-occurrence clustering. The immuneACCESS repertoire file appears here via TCRdb, limited to in-frame rearrangements. These files lack a portion of the clones; in checked studies, under half of the deficit traces to unresolved V genes, and the cause of the others is not known. D and trimming come from the DNA, and the V and J calls and clone size come from that table. Across this sample there are some 150,000 clones, with around 82% seen only once. The biggest ten clones account for about 2.2% of the sample.

The CDR3 holds 13 amino acids from the cysteine to the phenylalanine. The DNA shown is the 39-base CDR3, in frame from base 1. V loses 2 bases of germline sequence and J loses 2 bases, and the interval between the two ends is 6 bases. CDR1 and CDR2 (MGHRA, YSYEKL) derive from the germline V gene. The sample belongs to a study of cytomegalovirus exposure and HLA in healthy donors (dated by TCRdb to 2016 to 2017). About the investigation overall: According to an earlier analysis of several hundred of the donors, 150 million to 200 million T cells yielded approximately 120 million unique TCR beta sequences and approximately 300 Gb of sequence data. In the later analysis, no new phenotypic data were used to find candidate immune exposures; instead, reliance was placed on TCR beta sequences and their occurrence across donors. The study used immunosequencing to profile the T cell repertoires of hundreds of subjects and linked those repertoires to cytomegalovirus serostatus. Besides the first cohort of more than 650 subjects, a separate validation cohort made up of 120 or so different subjects was used. Because of strong linkage in the cohort, five DR-DQ haplotypes were treated as single units for association and clustering. High-throughput TCR immunosequencing, statistical association of individual TCRs with disease status, and machine learning were combined to predict cytomegalovirus infection status. Among the roughly 400 genotyped donors, about 83% belonged to the genetic ancestry cluster associated with self-reported Caucasian donors. Class I and class II HLA loci were covered by the typing at four-digit resolution. Typing coverage differed by locus: A, B, C, DRB1 and DQB1 were typed in about 620-630 donors, DQA1 in 522, DPA1 in 600 to 610, and DPB1 in just under 480. Among roughly 400 genotyped donors of the cohort, an average of roughly 230,000 unique TCR beta nucleotide sequences was sequenced per donor, of which approximately 19% were non-productive. A later analysis re-analyzed previously published TCR beta repertoires from roughly 690 donors and added high-resolution HLA genotyping to study TCR occurrence patterns. Alongside the repertoire data, information on donor age, sex, ethnicity and CMV serostatus was compiled. An early release covering roughly 640 HLA-typed donors comprised roughly 300 gigabases of sequencing data and 85 million to 100 million unique TCR sequences. The study was designed to test whether signatures of past pathogen exposure could be identified by cataloging public T cell receptors. All discovery cohort repertoires had been generated on a single sequencing platform. A later genetic analysis used genome-wide SNP genotypes for about three fifths of the roughly 700 donors, treating that subset as a discovery cohort. An earlier analysis of fewer than 750 of the donors used high-throughput TCR beta sequencing to judge whether each TCR beta V gene segment behaved as functional or pseudogenic.

The cohort was made up of hundreds of healthy bone marrow donors. Cohort members were all nominally healthy when sampled, although unrecorded immune exposures were likely present. The donor was CMV seronegative and belonged to the group of 350 or so seronegative cohort members. Each donor provided a peripheral blood sample, and peripheral blood mononuclear cells were used for TCR beta sequencing. The Qiagen DNeasy Blood Extraction Kit was used to extract genomic DNA from the blood cell samples. What the work shows at the level of the full study, not this receptor alone: CMV serostatus was the only immune exposure information available for the cohort. In a later analysis, HLA-associated TCR beta chains showed more clonal expansion and lower generation probabilities than non-associated chains that were equally common. Some IMGT-functional V segments, including TRBV6-2 and TRBV6-3, could not be told apart with the 87-base-pair reads, so those segments were excluded. The classifier was reported to diagnose cytomegalovirus status with high specificity and sensitivity in both the original and validation cohorts. The earlier analysis of almost 600 of the donors excluded roughly 16 rarely observed V segments, including chromosome 9 orphons, because counts were too low. Sequencing depth was assumed to be roughly uniform across donors in the presence/absence analyses, though that assumption may not hold. Broadly in line with IMGT annotations, most TCR beta V segments showed up in productive rearrangements about 87% or about 30% of the time in an earlier analysis of several hundred of the donors. This cohort had only TCR beta chains sequenced, and the lack of alpha or paired-chain data limited which features could be detected. An association between a missense DCLRE1C variant and V-gene and J-gene trimming of TCR beta chains was found in a later genetic analysis and replicated in an independent cohort. In the study, approximately 160 TCR beta chains were listed as associated with cytomegalovirus. Because HLA typing was unavailable for some donors at each locus, only the typed subset was used in association tests. According to a later genetic analysis, donors in an Asian-associated ancestry cluster had fewer N-insertions in productive TCRs than the approximately 700-donor mean. When HLA alleles, especially DR and DQ, strongly co-occurred, TCR associations were difficult to assign to individual alleles. A later analysis associated 15,000 to 20,000 TCR beta sequences with specific HLA alleles at a false discovery rate of 0.05. Correlated functional status among segregating V segments might be attributable to linkage disequilibrium, but an unknown experimental factor could not be ruled out. A later analysis found that TCR association rates varied across HLA loci, with DRB1 alleles showing the most associated TCRs and HLA-C alleles the fewest. The authors suggested that the approach could potentially be extended to other disease states and immunological phenotypes. According to a later analysis, parvovirus B19, influenza, CMV and Epstein-Barr virus appeared linked to several top co-occurrence clusters. Across donors, most TCR sequences were observed very rarely, whereas some public TCRs were present in many individuals. A few of the identified cytomegalovirus-associated TCR beta chains were confirmed in vitro to be specific for cytomegalovirus antigens. A further reported finding was that TCR beta sequences accurately predicted the HLA-A and HLA-B alleles for most subjects in the first cohort. A group of highly shared sequence variants was considered likely to be a technical artifact of the sequencing pipeline. According to a later analysis, most CMV-associated TCR beta chains appeared to be HLA-restricted, and the HLA associations seemed to be driven largely by CMV exposure.

Material: PBMCs. The source is a man over 45 in good health and CMV-seronegative. Recombination joined TRBV4-1 with TRBJ2-5; no D segment can be confidently identified. The CDR3 in this case is CASSQSPQETQYF. The DNA sequence is as follows: TGCGCCAGCAGCCAATCCCCGCAAGAGACCCAGTACTTC.